A single sample is the source of the 32 T cell receptor beta chains below, sequenced in a study of shared clonotypes between healthy human individuals. The table came from immunoSEQ multiplex PCR; TCRdb's copy has only in-frame clones and leaves some out. Counted here are roughly 2 million clones, about 95% occurring once; the ten biggest clones make up around 1.1%. Naive-designated CD8 cells lacked CD45RO, were positively enriched for CCR7, and omitted terminally differentiated effector memory CD45RA+ cells. Sequences were obtained from naive CD8+ T cells sorted from blood. The receptors originated from a man aged 18-30 years in good health.

The chain carries TRBV6-6 and TRBJ1-5; D possibly corresponds to TRBD1 (5 bases). V gave up 4 bases and J gave up 4 bases, with 11 bases separating them. This CDR3 region has 14 residues. CDR1 and CDR2 from the germline V gene are MNHNY and SVGAGI (reference sequence). CDR3 nucleotides: TGTGCCAGCAGTTTAGACAGTCCAAATCAGCCCCAGCATTTT. Translating it yields CASSLDSPNQPQHF.

The chain's CDR3 is CASGTGDTGELFF. CDR3 coding DNA: TGTGCCAGCGGGACAGGTGACACCGGGGAGCTGTTTTTT. The V and J genes are TRBV5-4 and TRBJ2-2; 8 nucleotides match TRBD1. V lost 7 bases and J lost 3; bases outside the gene matches: 2. The CDR3 is made up of 13 amino acids. The germline V gene encodes CDR1 SGHNT and CDR2 YYREEE (reference sequence).

The rearrangement uses TRBV7-8 and TRBJ1-2; tentative D call: TRBD1 (5 bases). The length of the CDR3 is 15 residues. Germline CDR1 reads SGHVS; CDR2 reads FQNEAQ. Trimming cost V 1 base and J 6 bases, with 15 bases left between them. The CDR3 region has the DNA TGTGCCAGCAGCTTAGTTGCCAGGGAGGCGGATGGCTACACCTTC. Its protein product is CASSLVAREADGYTF.

As regards this clone: The same CDR3 can be traced to other DNA sequences in this sample. The CDR3: CASSLAGAGETQYF. Written as DNA, the CDR3 is TGTGCCAGCAGTTTAGCGGGAGCGGGCGAGACCCAGTACTTC. The rearrangement links TRBV27 to TRBJ2-5; TRBD2 matches 7 bases. Germline-derived CDR1 and CDR2 are MNHEY and SMNVEV (reference sequence). V shed 2 bases and J 5 bases; nucleotides not matched to a gene: 5. CDR3 length: 14 residues.

The CDR3 DNA is TGTGCCAGCAGTTACTCGACAGGGACCACCCTCTATGAGCAGTTCTTC. It translates to CASSYSTGTTLYEQFF. The chain uses TRBV6-5 and TRBJ2-1, with 7 bases identical to TRBD1. The CDR3 length is 16 residues. Germline V gene lookup returns CDR1 MNHEY and CDR2 SVGAGI. V dropped 0 bases and J dropped 8; count of bases not matched to a gene: 10.

On this clone: This sample also contains other DNA sequences that code for the same CDR3. The V and J genes are TRBV19 and TRBJ2-7; 13 bases align to TRBD2. The trim removed 5 bases at V and 4 bases at J, leaving 5 bases unmatched. Germline-derived CDR1 and CDR2 are LNHDA and SQIVND (reference sequence). The CDR3 has 15 residues. CDR3 sequence: CASSATSGGAYEQYF. Written as DNA, the CDR3 is TGTGCCAGTAGTGCCACTAGCGGGGGGGCATACGAGCAGTACTTC.

This clone was picked up one time. The chain joins TRBV6-5 to TRBJ2-1; 8 nucleotides line up with TRBD2. V was pared by 6 bases and J by 7 bases, with 11 bases of the junction left unmatched. Germline V gives CDR1 MNHEY, CDR2 SVGAGI. The CDR3 length is 15 residues. The DNA of the CDR3 is TGTGCCAGCAGCCCAGCCAGCGGGAGTAGGAATGAGCAGTTCTTC. Protein product: CASSPASGSRNEQFF.

The gene calls are TRBV2 and TRBJ2-1, with a tentative D call TRBD2 (5 bases). Germline V gene lookup returns CDR1 SNHLY and CDR2 FYNNEI. Between the trimmed V and J ends, which lost 7 bases and 3 bases, there was a span of 19 bases. The CDR3 is made up of 16 amino acids. The DNA of the CDR3 is TGTGCCAGCACCGAGGGTGAGTTCCAATACTACAATGAGCAGTTCTTC. Its translation: CASTEGEFQYYNEQFF. The complete variable domain, with remaining parts taken from reference TRBV2 and TRBJ2-1, reads EPEVTQTPSHQVTQMGQEVILRCVPISNHLYFYWYRQILGQKVEFLVSFYNNEISEKSEIFDDQFSVERPDGSNFTLKIRSTKLEDSAMYFCASTEGEFQYYNEQFFGPGTRLTVL.

This clone was detected only a few times. The sample contains more than one DNA sequence encoding this CDR3. The CDR3 bases are TGTGCCAGCAGCGTCGGGAACAATGAGCAGTTCTTC. It encodes CASSVGNNEQFF. The chain is built from TRBV9 and TRBJ2-1; D is perhaps TRBD2 (5 bases). CDR1 and CDR2 (germline): SGDLS, YYNGEE. V shed 2 bases and J shed 5 bases, with 5 bases lying between them. The CDR3 is made up of 12 amino acids.

The rearrangement links TRBV13 to TRBJ2-5; D gene unclear. V was trimmed by 6 bases and J by 2 bases, leaving 16 bases between them. Germline CDR1 PRHDT, CDR2 FYEKMQ (reference sequence). This CDR3 region has 15 residues. The CDR3 loop is CASSKAPNPQETQYF. The CDR3 nucleotides are TGTGCCAGCAGTAAGGCTCCGAACCCGCAAGAGACCCAGTACTTC.

J is TRBJ2-5 and V is TRBV28; D might be TRBD1 or TRBD2, each matching 9 bases. Germline assignment: CDR1 MDHEN and CDR2 SYDVKM. The CDR3 is 16 residues long. The germline V and J ends were trimmed by 7 bases and 5 bases, with 23 bases remaining between them. Written as DNA, the CDR3 is TGTGCCAGCAAGACAGGGGGAGCGGGGGGCCAGGAGACCCAGTACTTC. Translation: CASKTGGAGGQETQYF.

The chain recombines TRBV7-9 with TRBJ2-1, with D unresolved. The germline V gene encodes CDR1 SEHNR and CDR2 FQNEAQ (reference sequence). Deletions cut 1 base from V and 5 bases from J, with 12 bases between. There are 15 residues in the CDR3. The CDR3 DNA reads TGTGCCAGCAGCTTAGTGGGTGGATTGAACAATGAGCAGTTCTTC. Translation: CASSLVGGLNNEQFF.

The chain carries TRBV2 and TRBJ2-1; tentatively, D is TRBD1 or TRBD2 (5 bases each). The germline V gene has CDR1 SNHLY and CDR2 FYNNEI. V lost 10 bases and J lost 3, with 13 bases in between. The CDR3 has 13 amino acids. In DNA, the CDR3 is TGTGCCATCGCCGGGACCCTCTACAATGAGCAGTTCTTC. Translated, it gives CAIAGTLYNEQFF.

The DNA for the CDR3 is TGCAGTGTACAAATCGGAACTGAAGCTTTCTTT. Protein product: CSVQIGTEAFF. The chain uses TRBV20-1 and TRBJ1-1; unclear D gene. Trimming shortened V by 7 bases and J by 5 bases, and 11 bases separated the two germline ends. The CDR3 runs 11 residues. The germline CDR1 and CDR2 sequences are DFQATT and SNEGSKA (reference sequence).

CDR3 bases: TGTGCCAGCAGTTACTCTACAGGGGAGAATTCACCCCTCCACTTT. Its protein is CASSYSTGENSPLHF. The chain joins TRBV6-5 to TRBJ1-6; TRBD1 aligns across 7 bases. V lost 0 bases, J lost 7 bases, and 3 bases stayed unmatched. The CDR3 extends over 15 amino acids. Germline CDR1 reads MNHEY; CDR2 reads SVGAGI.

To note about this clone: This same CDR3 is encoded by further DNA sequences in the sample. The chain is built from TRBV28 and TRBJ2-7; D remains unclear. V lost 4 bases and J lost 3, with 7 bases in between. Germline values: CDR1 MDHEN, CDR2 SYDVKM. This CDR3 has 12 residues. This CDR3 reads CASSSSSYEQYF. DNA of the CDR3: TGTGCCAGCAGTTCCTCCAGCTACGAGCAGTACTTC.

In nucleotides, the CDR3 is TGTGCCAGCAGTGGGGGCAGCCAAGAGACCCAGTACTTC. Translation: CASSGGSQETQYF. This rearrangement joins TRBV28 to TRBJ2-5; tentative D call: TRBD1 (6 bases). V was trimmed by 5 bases and J by 1 base, leaving 8 bases between them. The CDR3 is 13 residues long. Germline V gene sequence: CDR1 MDHEN, CDR2 SYDVKM.

The J gene is TRBJ2-3, the V gene TRBV28; 9 nucleotides match TRBD2. The CDR3 covers 15 residues. Germline V lookup: CDR1 MDHEN, CDR2 SYDVKM. Trimming cost V 3 bases and J 2 bases; bases outside gene matches: 3. The CDR3 nucleotides are TGTGCCAGCAGTTTGACTAGCGGATACACAGATACGCAGTATTTT. It is translated as CASSLTSGYTDTQYF.

V usage is TRBV9 and J usage is TRBJ2-5, with D possibly called TRBD1 or TRBD2 (6 bases each). V shed 2 bases and J shed 7 bases, with 15 bases lying between them. The CDR3 runs to 14 residues. Germline loops: CDR1 SGDLS, CDR2 YYNGEE. The CDR3 DNA reads as TGTGCCAGCAGCGTGGGGGGCTTCGGCGGGACCCAGTACTTC. This translates into CASSVGGFGGTQYF.

The V and J genes are TRBV7-3 and TRBJ2-2, with D uncertain. The CDR3 runs 12 residues. Germline CDR1 reads SGHTA; CDR2 reads FQGTGA. The V gene lost 6 bases and the J gene lost 4 bases, with 6 bases spanning the gap. CDR3 bases: TGTGCCAGCAGTTCTGCCACCGGGGAGCTGTTTTTT. Translating gives CASSSATGELFF.

J is TRBJ1-4 and V is TRBV10-3; D might be TRBD1 (5 bases). Germline V gene sequence: CDR1 ENHRY, CDR2 SYGVKD. The CDR3 is made up of 16 amino acids. V was pared by 3 bases and J by 6 bases, with 17 bases between. CDR3 amino acids: CAISEPTSGADEKLFF. CDR3 DNA sequence: TGTGCCATCAGTGAACCCACGTCCGGGGCCGATGAAAAACTGTTTTTT.

The V gene is TRBV7-2, the J gene TRBJ2-2; no clear D. Germline assignment: CDR1 SGHTA and CDR2 FQGNSA. The CDR3 covers 17 residues. V lost 1 base and J lost 5, with 17 bases in between. The CDR3 here is CASSLDLMRAKTGELFF. CDR3 nucleotide sequence: TGTGCCAGCAGCTTAGACCTCATGAGAGCTAAGACCGGGGAGCTGTTTTTT.

The V gene is TRBV13, the J gene TRBJ2-1, with 15 positions matching TRBD2. With 5 bases clipped from V and 4 bases from J, the junction kept 9 bases outside the gene matches. The germline CDR1 and CDR2 sequences are PRHDT and FYEKMQ (reference sequence). This CDR3 has 18 amino acids. CDR3 nucleotides: TGTGCCAGCAGCACCGGGACTAGCGGGGGGCCAATTTACAATGAGCAGTTCTTC. Residues: CASSTGTSGGPIYNEQFF.

A word on this clone: Other DNA sequences in the sample encode the same CDR3. This chain connects TRBV7-9 to TRBJ2-3, with a possible D match to TRBD2 (5 bases). The CDR3 is 12 residues long. Germline values: CDR1 SEHNR, CDR2 FQNEAQ (reference sequence). Trimming removed 3 bases from V and 5 bases from J, with 6 bases in between. DNA for the CDR3: TGTGCCAGCAGCTTTGGAGGAGATACGCAGTATTTT. Protein: CASSFGGDTQYF.

The V gene is TRBV18, the J gene TRBJ2-7, with a tentative D call TRBD2 (5 bases). Trimming cost V 2 bases and J 8 bases, with 22 bases left between them. CDR1 KGHSH and CDR2 LQKENI come from the germline V gene. This CDR3 contains 16 residues. The CDR3 reads CASSPEPGNVRTQQYF. In DNA, the CDR3 is TGTGCCAGCTCACCAGAACCGGGGAACGTCCGAACACAGCAGTACTTC.

The gene calls are TRBV6-6 and TRBJ1-2; 9 nucleotides agree with TRBD1. This CDR3 is built from 15 residues. Germline V gene data show CDR1 as MNHNY and CDR2 as SVGAGI (reference sequence). V lost 6 bases, J lost 8 bases, and 13 bases stayed unmatched. CDR3 sequence reads: CASSHLGQGPKGYTF. In DNA form, the CDR3 reads TGTGCCAGCAGCCATCTGGGACAGGGACCGAAGGGCTACACCTTC.

This rearrangement joins TRBV27 to TRBJ2-3, with TRBD2 matching 12 bases. CDR1 is MNHEY and CDR2 is SMNVEV in the germline V gene (reference sequence). This CDR3 is built from 18 residues. Losses at the gene ends were 2 bases for V and 0 bases for J; bases not matched to a gene: 6. Written as DNA, the CDR3 is TGTGCCAGCAGTTTAACTAGCGGGGGGAGTACTAGCACAGATACGCAGTATTTT. Protein product: CASSLTSGGSTSTDTQYF.

J is TRBJ2-3 and V is TRBV7-9; 8 bases fit TRBD2. The ends lost 5 bases at V and 3 bases at J; junction bases unmatched: 7. The CDR3 runs 15 residues. In germline, CDR1 is SEHNR, CDR2 FQNEAQ (reference sequence). Here the CDR3 DNA reads TGTGCCAGCAGCGAGAGCGGGGGTGAGACAGATACGCAGTATTTT. Protein: CASSESGGETDTQYF.

The chain joins TRBV9 to TRBJ2-1; D remains unclear. The V end lost 3 bases, the J end lost 1 base, and 11 bases lay between the germline ends. Germline CDR1 is SGDLS and CDR2 is YYNGEE. The CDR3 loop spans 15 amino acids. CDR3 sequence (DNA): TGTGCCAGCAGCGACGCGGTACTTTCCTACAATGAGCAGTTCTTC. Its translation: CASSDAVLSYNEQFF.

This clone was observed a handful of times. The chain links TRBV27 to TRBJ2-7; D gene ambiguous. Germline V gene lookup returns CDR1 MNHEY and CDR2 SMNVEV (reference sequence). There are 14 residues in the CDR3. The ends were cut back, 7 bases at V and 0 bases at J, with 13 bases in the middle. The CDR3 here is CASTSFPSSYEQYF. In DNA form, the CDR3 reads TGTGCCAGCACAAGCTTCCCTAGCTCCTACGAGCAGTACTTC.

A note on this clone: One junction end does not reproduce the germline sequence, and a read error may be involved. The V call is TRBV9, the J call TRBJ1-6; 7 bases map to TRBD1. The CDR3 is 15 amino acids. Germline values: CDR1 SGDLS, CDR2 YYNGEE. The CDR3 region is CASSPDTGANSPLHF. CDR3 sequence (DNA): TGTGCCAGCAGCCCAGACACAGGGGCGAATTCTCCCCTCCACTTT.

Comment on this clone: The germline gene is not matched at one end of the junction; a read error may be the cause. The rearrangement links TRBV11-2 to TRBJ1-2; no reliable D call. CDR3 length: 16 amino acids. Germline V gene lookup returns CDR1 SGHAT and CDR2 FQNNGV. The CDR3 DNA reads TGTGCCAGCAGTTTAGATCCAGTCGACACCCGCTATGGCTACACCTTC. Residues: CASSLDPVDTRYGYTF.